The TCR beta chain described here comes from a study of T cell changes during pregnancy in multiple sclerosis. Trimming removed 5 bases from V and 9 bases from J; junction bases left unmatched: 9. CDR1 SNHLY and CDR2 FYNNEI come from the germline V gene. The length of the CDR3 is 14 residues. Libraries were prepared by immunoSEQ multiplex PCR; TCRdb keeps only in-frame clonotypes and omits some of them. The table lists 65,000 to 80,000 clones, 90% of them singletons. Sequenced here: peripheral blood, sampled in the third trimester of pregnancy. The rearrangement uses TRBV2 and TRBJ2-1; 8 bases fit TRBD2. This TCR came from a female donor with multiple sclerosis, enrolled in a pregnancy study. The CDR3: CASSQSGSDFEQFF. The CDR3 bases are TGTGCCAGCAGTCAGAGCGGGAGTGACTTTGAGCAGTTCTTC.